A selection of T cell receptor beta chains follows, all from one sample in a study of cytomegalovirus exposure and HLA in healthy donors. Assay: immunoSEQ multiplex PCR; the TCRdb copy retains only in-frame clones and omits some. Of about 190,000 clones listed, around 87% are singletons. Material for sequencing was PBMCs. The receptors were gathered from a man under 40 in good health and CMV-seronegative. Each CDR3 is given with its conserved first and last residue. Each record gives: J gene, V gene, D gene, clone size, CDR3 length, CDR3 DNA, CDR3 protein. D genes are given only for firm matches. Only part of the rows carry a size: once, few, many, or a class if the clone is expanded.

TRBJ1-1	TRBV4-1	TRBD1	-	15	TGCGCCAGCAGCCAGGGGACAGGGGGGACCACTGAAGCTTTCTTT	CASSQGTGGTTEAFF
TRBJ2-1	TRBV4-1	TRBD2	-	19	TGCGCCAGCAGCCCCCCGGGACTAGCGGGCCCTAAGTCCTACAATGAGCAGTTCTTC	CASSPPGLAGPKSYNEQFF
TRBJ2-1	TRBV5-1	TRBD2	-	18	TGCGCCAGCAGCTTGGGACTAGCTCTCCGGAGCTCCTACAATGAGCAGTTCTTC	CASSLGLALRSSYNEQFF
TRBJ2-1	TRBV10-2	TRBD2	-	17	TGCGCCAGCACCTGGACTAGCGGGAGGGTTACCTACAATGAGCAGTTCTTC	CASTWTSGRVTYNEQFF
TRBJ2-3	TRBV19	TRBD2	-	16	TGTGCCAGTAGTAGCCTTTCGAGCGGGGGGAGAGATACGCAGTATTTT	CASSSLSSGGRDTQYF
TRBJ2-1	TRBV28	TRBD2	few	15	TGTGCCAGCAGTACTAGCGGGAGGACTTTCAATGAGCAGTTCTTC	CASSTSGRTFNEQFF
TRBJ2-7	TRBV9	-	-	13	TGTGCCAGCAGCGTAGGTGCGTCCTACGAGCAGTACTTC	CASSVGASYEQYF
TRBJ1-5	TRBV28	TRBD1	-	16	TGTGCCAGCAGTTTATACGACAGGGTCGGGAATCAGCCCCAGCATTTT	CASSLYDRVGNQPQHF
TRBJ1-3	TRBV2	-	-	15	TGTGCCAGCAGTGAATCAGATTCCTCTGGAAACACCATATATTTT	CASSESDSSGNTIYF
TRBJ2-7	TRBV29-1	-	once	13	TGCAGCGTTGAAGTTCGGGCAGGGGACGAGCAGTACTTC	CSVEVRAGDEQYF
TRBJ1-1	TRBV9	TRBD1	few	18	TGTGCCAGCAGCTCCCGCGGGACAGGGGGCCGGATGAACACTGAAGCTTTCTTT	CASSSRGTGGRMNTEAFF
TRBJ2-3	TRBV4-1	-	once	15	TGCGCCAGCAGCCAACACTCCCAAAGCACAGATACGCAGTATTTT	CASSQHSQSTDTQYF
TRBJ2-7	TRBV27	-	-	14	TGTGCCAGCAGTCCCAGGGTGATAGCTTACGAGCAGTACTTC	CASSPRVIAYEQYF
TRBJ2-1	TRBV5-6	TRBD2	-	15	TGTGCCAGCAGCTCCGGGGGGGATTCCTACAATGAGCAGTTCTTC	CASSSGGDSYNEQFF
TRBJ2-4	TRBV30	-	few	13	TGTGCCTGGAGTGTAATATACGGGAACAGTCAGTACTTC	CAWSVIYGNSQYF
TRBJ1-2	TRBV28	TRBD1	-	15	TGTGCCAGCAGTGAAAGAGGGGGCTATAACTATGGCTACACCTTC	CASSERGGYNYGYTF
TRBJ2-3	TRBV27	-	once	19	TGTGCCAGCAGCCGTACAGGGCTTGTTGGCCCCACCAGCACAGATACGCAGTATTTT	CASSRTGLVGPTSTDTQYF
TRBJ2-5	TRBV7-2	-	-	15	TGTGCCAGCAGCTTGCAAGCGGATCCCGCGGAGACCCAGTACTTC	CASSLQADPAETQYF
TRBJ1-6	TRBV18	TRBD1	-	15	TGTGCCAGCTCTCAAGGGACAGTCCATAATTCACCCCTCCACTTT	CASSQGTVHNSPLHF
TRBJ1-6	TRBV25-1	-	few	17	TGTGCCAGCAGTCCACCCGACAGTAAATTTTATAATTCACCCCTCCACTTT	CASSPPDSKFYNSPLHF
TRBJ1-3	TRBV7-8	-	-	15	TGTGCCAGCAGCTTAATAGGGGAATCTGGAAACACCATATATTTT	CASSLIGESGNTIYF
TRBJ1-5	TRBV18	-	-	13	TGTGCCAGCTCACCAGGGCAGAATCAGCCCCAGCATTTT	CASSPGQNQPQHF
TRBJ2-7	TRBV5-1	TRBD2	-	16	TGCGCCAGCAGCCAATCGATTAGCGGGACTTTCTACGAGCAGTACTTC	CASSQSISGTFYEQYF
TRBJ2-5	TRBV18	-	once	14	TGTGCCAGCTCCCCTCCCGGGAGCCAAGAGACCCAGTACTTC	CASSPPGSQETQYF
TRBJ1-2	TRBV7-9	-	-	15	TGTGCCAGCAGCCCCGGACAGCTTTGGAACTATGGCTACACCTTC	CASSPGQLWNYGYTF
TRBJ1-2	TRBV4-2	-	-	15	TGTGCCAGCAGCCAAGTAGACAGACGCAACTATGGCTACACCTTC	CASSQVDRRNYGYTF
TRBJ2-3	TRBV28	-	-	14	TGTGCCAGCAGTCTAGGGGGAGGCACAGATACGCAGTATTTT	CASSLGGGTDTQYF
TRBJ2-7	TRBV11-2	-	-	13	TGTGCCAGCAGCTTAGAGCCAGGGATAGAGCAGTACTTC	CASSLEPGIEQYF
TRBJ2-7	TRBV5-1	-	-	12	TGCGCCAGCAGCGCCCCGGCCTACGAGCAGTACTTC	CASSAPAYEQYF
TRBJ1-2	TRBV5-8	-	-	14	TGTGCCAGCAGCTTGAAGGGGGGGATGGGTGGCTACACCTTC	CASSLKGGMGGYTF
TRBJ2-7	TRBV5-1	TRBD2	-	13	TGCGCCAGCAGCTACGGGGGGGCGTACGAGCAGTACTTC	CASSYGGAYEQYF
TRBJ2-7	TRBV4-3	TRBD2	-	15	TGCGCCAGCAGCGAAGACACTAGCGGGGGTTACGAGCAGTACTTC	CASSEDTSGGYEQYF
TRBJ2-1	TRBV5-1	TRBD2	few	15	TGCGCCAGCAGCTCGGGACTAGCGGGAGCCGGTGGGCAGTTCTTC	CASSSGLAGAGGQFF
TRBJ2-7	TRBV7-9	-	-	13	TGTGCCAGCAGCTTGGAAGGGGGCTACGAGCAGTACTTC	CASSLEGGYEQYF
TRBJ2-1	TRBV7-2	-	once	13	TGTGCCAGCAGCTTACGACTAACCAATGAGCAGTTCTTC	CASSLRLTNEQFF
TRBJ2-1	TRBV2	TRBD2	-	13	TGTGCCAGCGGACGGGAGGGCCGCAATGAGCAGTTCTTC	CASGREGRNEQFF